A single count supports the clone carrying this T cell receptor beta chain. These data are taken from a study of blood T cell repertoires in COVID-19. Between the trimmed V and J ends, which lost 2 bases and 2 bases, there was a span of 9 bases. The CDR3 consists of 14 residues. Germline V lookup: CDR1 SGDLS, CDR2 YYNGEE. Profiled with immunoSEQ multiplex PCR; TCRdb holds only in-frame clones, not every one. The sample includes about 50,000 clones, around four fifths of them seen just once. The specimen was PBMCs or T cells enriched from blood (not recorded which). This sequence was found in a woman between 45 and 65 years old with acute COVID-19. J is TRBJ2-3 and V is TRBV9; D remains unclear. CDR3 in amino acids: CASSVRQSTDTQYF. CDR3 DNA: TGTGCCAGCAGCGTGAGGCAGTCCACAGATACGCAGTATTTT.